These 18 T cell receptor beta chains share one sample of origin, sequenced in a study of blood T cells in healthy people across ages. A J-beta primer mix and a sample-barcoded 5' primer were used in a second PCR of about 6 to 12 cycles. TCRdb processed the 5' RACE reads anew with MiXCR; each CDR3 protein has one entry. The sample includes approximately 1,700,000 distinct CDR3 sequences, about two fifths of them seen just once. The sample taken for sequencing was blood. The receptors shown here come from a human donor in good health.

V gene TRBV12-3 or TRBV12-4 combines with J gene TRBJ1-2; 9 bases match TRBD1. The V and J ends lost 2 bases and 8 bases, in that order; junction bases with no gene match: 9. The CDR3 loop spans 15 amino acids. CDR3 amino acids: CASSLFGTGIEGYTF. DNA for the CDR3: TGTGCCAGCAGTTTATTTGGGACAGGGATAGAAGGCTACACCTTC.

This chain uses TRBV20-1 with TRBJ2-3; perhaps TRBD2 as D (6 bases). The CDR3 has 16 residues. V was cut by 0 bases and J by 0 bases, with 13 bases left in between. Germline V gene lookup returns CDR1 DFQATT and CDR2 SNEGSKA (reference sequence). CDR3 nucleotide sequence: TGCAGTGCTAGAGATCAGCGGGTTACTAGCACAGATACGCAGTATTTT. Amino acid sequence: CSARDQRVTSTDTQYF.

This clonotype was counted a few times. The chain combines TRBV5-5 with TRBJ1-1, with a tentative D call TRBD1 (5 bases). This CDR3 spans 17 amino acids. V lost 4 bases, J lost 1 base, and 20 bases lay in between. The germline V gene has CDR1 SGHKS and CDR2 YYEKEE (reference sequence). The CDR3 coding sequence is TGTGCCAGCAGCCGTGCTTCTTCGGGACGGACGAACACTGAAGCTTTCTTT. This translates into CASSRASSGRTNTEAFF.

This clonotype has a single count. The CDR3 DNA is TGCAGCGTTGAACGGGGGCTAGGGAATGAGCAGTACTTC. It yields the protein CSVERGLGNEQYF. V gene TRBV29-1 combines with J gene TRBJ2-4; either TRBD1 or TRBD2 may fit D (6 bases each). CDR1 is SQVTM, CDR2 ANQGSEA, per germline. This CDR3 is built from 13 residues. The V end was cut by 2 bases, the J end by 13 bases, with 18 bases between.

The J gene is TRBJ1-3, the V gene TRBV4-1; possible D gene TRBD1, 6 bases. V lost 5 bases to trimming and J lost 3 bases, with 23 bases between them. CDR3 size: 18 residues. Germline V lookup: CDR1 MGHRA, CDR2 YSYEKL. Written as DNA, the CDR3 is TGCGCCAGCAGCGATGGAGGGGGTTGGGGATCTCTTGGAAACACCATATATTTT. Its translation: CASSDGGGWGSLGNTIYF.

CDR3 loop: CASSPGVRTEQYF. The CDR3 DNA sequence: TGTGCCAGCAGCCCAGGGGTTAGGACCGAGCAGTACTTC. The chain combines TRBV7-6 with TRBJ2-4; weak D call: TRBD1 (6 bases). The DNA end favors TRBJ2-7, so the J call may be wrong. Germline assignment: CDR1 SGHVS and CDR2 FNYEAQ. This CDR3 contains 13 residues.

This clonotype was detected a few times. This chain uses TRBV6-2 or TRBV6-3 with TRBJ2-7; possibly TRBD1 for D (6 bases). This CDR3 contains 14 residues. Germline CDR1 and CDR2: MNHEY and SVGEGT. V lost 0 bases to trimming and J lost 2 bases, with 8 bases between them. CDR3 bases: TGTGCCAGCAGTTACTCGGGGGCCGCCTACGAGCAGTACTTC. This translates into CASSYSGAAYEQYF.

This clonotype was observed many times. The V gene is TRBV12-3 or TRBV12-4, the J gene TRBJ2-7; D remains ambiguous. The CDR3 has 12 residues. Trimming left V 5 bases short and J 4 bases short, with 9 bases between. The CDR3 bases are TGTGCCAGCAGTACTCCAGGATACGAGCAGTACTTC. Residues: CASSTPGYEQYF.

This rearrangement joins TRBV10-2 to TRBJ2-5; 8 nucleotides agree with TRBD1. V trimming: 7 bases; J trimming: 5 bases; junction bases outside the gene matches: 12. The CDR3 spans 15 residues. Germline values: CDR1 WSHSY, CDR2 SAAADI. The CDR3 sequence is CASIPGTGLFETQYF. CDR3 in DNA: TGCGCCAGCATCCCCGGGACAGGCCTTTTCGAGACCCAGTACTTC.

The chain has TRBV4-1 and TRBJ2-7, with D hard to call. Germline V gene lookup returns CDR1 MGHRA and CDR2 YSYEKL. The germline V and J ends were trimmed by 0 bases and 0 bases, with 6 bases remaining between them. This CDR3 contains 14 residues. In DNA form, the CDR3 reads TGCGCCAGCAGCCAAGATGCCCGCTCCTACGAGCAGTACTTC. It yields the protein CASSQDARSYEQYF.

This clonotype occurred a few times. The chain's CDR3 is CSARDERFEAFF. CDR3 in DNA: TGCAGTGCTAGAGATGAGAGGTTTGAGGCTTTCTTT. V is TRBV20-1 and J is TRBJ1-1; D remains ambiguous. Between the trimmed V and J ends, which lost 0 bases and 11 bases, there was a span of 13 bases. The length of the CDR3 is 12 residues. Germline V CDR1 and CDR2: DFQATT, SNEGSKA (reference sequence).

CDR3 in amino acids: CASSLGSPGGTDTQYF. DNA for the CDR3: TGTGCCAGCAGCTTAGGGTCCCCGGGGGGCACAGATACGCAGTATTTT. J is TRBJ2-3 and V is TRBV7-2; tentatively, D is TRBD2 (6 bases). V lost 1 base to trimming and J lost 1 base, with 12 bases between them. CDR3 length: 16 residues. From germline, CDR1 is SGHTA and CDR2 FQGNSA.

The V call is TRBV13, the J call TRBJ2-1; D is tentatively TRBD1 or TRBD2 (6 bases each). The CDR3 consists of 12 residues. Trimming cost V 5 bases and J 15 bases, with 17 bases left between them. The germline gives CDR1 PRHDT, CDR2 FYEKMQ (reference sequence). CDR3 sequence reads: CASSPSRGLVFF. The DNA of the CDR3 is TGTGCCAGCAGCCCCTCTCGGGGGCTCGTGTTCTTC.

This clonotype has more than one count but fewer than ten. The chain has TRBV20-1 and TRBJ1-1; D is perhaps TRBD1 (6 bases). Trimming removed 3 bases at V and 10 bases at J, with 21 bases between. Germline V gives CDR1 DFQATT, CDR2 SNEGSKA (reference sequence). The CDR3 length is 14 residues. Here the CDR3 reads CSASMSGAGELAFF. In DNA form, the CDR3 reads TGCAGTGCTAGTATGTCGGGGGCGGGTGAGTTAGCTTTCTTT.

This clonotype was found a few times. This chain connects TRBV28 to TRBJ2-4, with D perhaps assigned TRBD1 or TRBD2 (5 bases each). Germline CDR1 and CDR2: MDHEN and SYDVKM. The CDR3 consists of 15 residues. Trimming removed 8 bases from V and 3 bases from J, with 17 bases in between. In DNA, the CDR3 is TGTGCCAGCTCTGCCACCGGGACGAGCAAAAACATTCAGTACTTC. Its translation is CASSATGTSKNIQYF.

As concerns this clonotype: The DNA is omitted, as the CDR3 cannot be located on it reliably, and the CDR3 follows TCRdb's listing. The chain couples TRBV20-1 to TRBJ1-1; the listed D gene, TRBD1, was not tested against the DNA. The CDR3 numbers 16 amino acids, ends counted. CDR1 is DFQATT, CDR2 SNEGSKA, per germline (reference sequence). This CDR3 is CSAIFFGQGANTKAFF.

V is TRBV5-1 and J is TRBJ2-7, with a weak D call TRBD2 (6 bases). TRBJ2-1 explains the end of the DNA better; the J call may be wrong. Germline-derived CDR1 and CDR2 are SGHRS and YFSETQ. This CDR3 contains 14 residues. CDR3 DNA: TGCGCCAGCAGGGGACGGGGGACTTCCTACGAGCAGTTCTTC. Amino acid sequence: CASRGRGTSYEQFF.

The chain joins TRBV12-5 to TRBJ2-5; 9 bases agree with TRBD2. Germline-derived CDR1 and CDR2 are LGHNT and FRNRAP. The CDR3 has 15 residues. Trimming removed 4 bases from V and 4 bases from J; junction bases left unmatched: 7. In nucleotides, the CDR3 is TGTGCTAGTGGTTCCGCGGGGGGGGCGAGAGAGACCCAGTACTTC. It is translated as CASGSAGGARETQYF. Full variable domain (outside the CDR3, taken from reference TRBV12-5 and TRBJ2-5): DARVTQTPRHKVTEMGQEVTMRCQPILGHNTVFWYRQTMMQGLELLAYFRNRAPLDDSGMPKDRFSAEMPDATLATLKIQPSEPRDSAVYFCASGSAGGARETQYFGPGTRLLVL.